These 18 T cell receptor beta chains originate from one sample sequenced in a study of cytotoxic CD8 clonotypes in ibrutinib-treated CLL. Some clones are missing from TCRdb's copy, which holds only in-frame ones; the method was immunoSEQ multiplex PCR. The sample lists 300,000 or so clones, about 61% occurring once. The sample consisted of PBMCs, taken after 36 months of ibrutinib treatment. The receptors were gathered from a human donor with chronic lymphocytic leukemia.

Comments on this clone: The sample holds other DNA sequences that translate to the same CDR3. V gene TRBV20-1 combines with J gene TRBJ1-2; D unresolved. Trimming removed 3 bases at V and 4 bases at J, with 0 bases between. Looked up from germline, CDR1 is DFQATT and CDR2 is SNEGSKA (reference sequence). The CDR3 covers 9 residues. For the CDR3, the DNA is TGCAGTGCTAGCTATGGCTACACCTTC. This sequence encodes CSASYGYTF.

A single count supports this clone. The chain combines TRBV10-3 with TRBJ2-5; TRBD1 might be the D (6 bases). The CDR3 is 15 residues long. Looked up from germline, CDR1 is ENHRY and CDR2 is SYGVKD. V dropped 4 bases and J dropped 5 bases, with 17 bases sitting between them. The CDR3 region has the DNA TGTGCCATCAGTGCCCCTGGACAGTCGTGGGAGACCCAGTACTTC. Its protein is CAISAPGQSWETQYF.

V usage is TRBV2 and J usage is TRBJ1-1, with a tentative D call TRBD1 (5 bases). V was trimmed by 9 bases and J by 0 bases, leaving 20 bases between them. From germline, CDR1 is SNHLY and CDR2 FYNNEI. The CDR3 runs to 16 residues. This CDR3 is CARKIYPGQMNTEAFF. The CDR3, as DNA: TGTGCCAGGAAAATCTACCCCGGACAAATGAACACTGAAGCTTTCTTT.

This chain uses TRBV10-3 with TRBJ2-3, with TRBD1 identical over 7 bases. The trim removed 10 bases at V and 1 base at J, leaving 11 bases unmatched. Germline CDR1 and CDR2: ENHRY and SYGVKD. The CDR3 loop spans 15 amino acids. CDR3 bases: TGTGCCACATCTAATTCCGGGACAGGCACAGATACGCAGTATTTT. Residues: CATSNSGTGTDTQYF.

The sample holds a few counts of this clone. V gene TRBV2 combines with J gene TRBJ1-2, with a weak D call TRBD1 (6 bases). V lost 1 base and J 1 base, leaving 13 bases between the germline ends. Germline CDR1 and CDR2: SNHLY and FYNNEI. The CDR3 length is 16 residues. The CDR3 DNA is TGTGCCAGCAGTGAAGTCGGTTCAGGGGTTAACTATGGCTACACCTTC. Amino acid sequence: CASSEVGSGVNYGYTF.

This clone appeared a few times. In nucleotides, the CDR3 is TGTGCCAGCAGAACGGGACAGGGGCGATTTGATGAGCAGTTCTTC. Protein: CASRTGQGRFDEQFF. This chain connects TRBV6-5 to TRBJ2-1; TRBD1 matches at 10 bases. V lost 6 bases to trimming and J lost 8 bases; unmatched junction nucleotides: 10. Germline V CDR1 and CDR2: MNHEY, SVGAGI. The CDR3 length is 15 residues.

The chain joins TRBV7-2 to TRBJ1-2; D is undetermined. Germline CDR1 and CDR2: SGHTA and FQGNSA. Between the trimmed V and J ends, which lost 1 base and 8 bases, there was a span of 29 bases. The CDR3 consists of 19 residues. As DNA, the CDR3 is TGTGCCAGCAGCTTAGAATCGTGGGCCCGTCTCCTGGTGTCAAGGGGCTACACCTTC. Translated, it gives CASSLESWARLLVSRGYTF.

The CDR3 bases are TGTGCCAGCAGTTTACCCAGGGTTATGGTTAACTATGGCTACACCTTC. Translation: CASSLPRVMVNYGYTF. This sequence joins TRBV28 and TRBJ1-2; TRBD1 is a possible D gene (5 bases). Germline lookup yields CDR1 MDHEN and CDR2 SYDVKM. The CDR3 contains 16 residues. The V end lost 2 bases, the J end lost 1 base, and 14 bases lay between the germline ends.

The genes are TRBV5-1 and TRBJ2-7; D is undetermined. The germline V gene encodes CDR1 SGHRS and CDR2 YFSETQ. The germline V and J ends were trimmed by 4 bases and 0 bases, with 14 bases remaining between them. The length of the CDR3 is 15 residues. The CDR3 nucleotides are TGCGCCAGCAGCCATGGGATTCCTATCTCCTACGAGCAGTACTTC. Translation: CASSHGIPISYEQYF.

The chain joins TRBV5-1 to TRBJ2-7; TRBD1 matches at 7 bases. The CDR3 length is 12 residues. V was pared by 4 bases and J by 12 bases, with 10 bases of the junction left unmatched. Germline CDR1 is SGHRS and CDR2 is YFSETQ. The CDR3 loop reads CASSITTGVLYF. In nucleotides, the CDR3 is TGCGCCAGCAGCATTACCACAGGGGTACTGTACTTC.

CDR3 coding DNA: TGTGCCAGCAGTCCCGCGGAGGGGAGTGTCACTGAAGCTTTCTTT. It specifies CASSPAEGSVTEAFF. The chain has TRBV6-6 and TRBJ1-1; D perhaps matches TRBD1 (5 bases). CDR1 and CDR2 (germline): MNHNY, SVGAGI (reference sequence). Trimming took 5 bases from V and 4 from J, leaving 17 bases between them. CDR3 size: 15 residues.

Comment on this clone: The same CDR3 is also encoded by other DNA sequences in this sample. V is TRBV29-1 and J is TRBJ2-5; D uncertain. The CDR3 is 10 amino acids. The ends were cut back, 1 base at V and 4 bases at J, with 1 base in the middle. The germline V gene has CDR1 SQVTM and CDR2 ANQGSEA. The CDR3 DNA sequence: TGCAGCGTTGAAGTAGAGACCCAGTACTTC. Its translation is CSVEVETQYF.

The rearrangement links TRBV7-9 to TRBJ2-1; 7 bases match TRBD2. J was trimmed by 8 bases and V by 5 bases; bases with no gene match: 12. CDR1 and CDR2 (germline): SEHNR, FQNEAQ (reference sequence). The CDR3 consists of 15 residues. For the CDR3, the DNA is TGTGCCAGCAGCCCGGCCGGGGAGGGATGGGATGAGCAGTTCTTC. Its protein product is CASSPAGEGWDEQFF.

The V gene is TRBV19, the J gene TRBJ1-5, with 8 bases matching TRBD1. The V segment lost 1 base and the J segment 4 bases; nucleotides outside the gene matches: 3. The CDR3 consists of 15 residues. Germline V lookup: CDR1 LNHDA, CDR2 SQIVND (reference sequence). The CDR3 coding sequence is TGTGCCAGTAGTATAGGACAGGGGCAGAATCAGCCCCAGCATTTT. It codes for CASSIGQGQNQPQHF. Supplemented by reference TRBV19 and TRBJ1-5, the full variable domain reads DGGITQSPKYLFRKEGQNVTLSCEQNLNHDAMYWYRQDPGQGLRLIYYSQIVNDFQKGDIAEGYSVSREKKESFPLTVTSAQKNPTAFYLCASSIGQGQNQPQHFGDGTRLSIL.

The V call is TRBV18, the J call TRBJ2-7; perhaps TRBD2 as D (6 bases). From germline, CDR1 is KGHSH and CDR2 LQKENI. This CDR3 contains 14 residues. V lost 3 bases and J lost 1, with 10 bases in between. In DNA, the CDR3 is TGTGCCAGCTCACCTGGGACTGTTTCCTACGAGCAGTACTTC. Amino acid sequence: CASSPGTVSYEQYF.

The chain is built from TRBV5-1 and TRBJ1-2; D gene uncertain. V was clipped by 0 bases and J by 4 bases, with 10 bases between them. The CDR3 runs to 14 residues. In germline, CDR1 is SGHRS, CDR2 YFSETQ. CDR3 nucleotides: TGCGCCAGCAGCTTGGTGTCGGGGTCCTATGGCTACACCTTC. This translates into CASSLVSGSYGYTF.

The rearrangement uses TRBV2 and TRBJ2-5; a possible D gene is TRBD1 (7 bases). Trimming cost V 6 bases and J 2 bases, with 10 bases left between them. This CDR3 spans 13 amino acids. The germline CDR1 and CDR2 sequences are SNHLY and FYNNEI. The CDR3 nucleotides are TGTGCCAGCAGGCCAGGGGGGCAAGAGACCCAGTACTTC. It encodes CASRPGGQETQYF.

This chain joins TRBV10-3 and TRBJ1-1; D may be TRBD1 (5 bases). The CDR3 covers 17 residues. The germline CDR1 and CDR2 sequences are ENHRY and SYGVKD. V gave up 0 bases and J gave up 1 base, with 15 bases separating them. CDR3: CAISESSIGQTNTEAFF. CDR3 bases: TGTGCCATCAGTGAGTCGTCCATTGGACAAACGAACACTGAAGCTTTCTTT.